Listed below are T cell receptor beta chains from one sample, sequenced in a study of cytomegalovirus exposure and HLA in healthy donors. The repertoire was sequenced with immunoSEQ multiplex PCR; TCRdb's copy has only in-frame clones and lacks some. The sample has 250,000 to 300,000 clones; 85% to 90% are singletons. Sequencing was carried out using PBMCs. All receptors derive from a woman under 30 in good health and CMV-seronegative. The conserved cysteine and the conserved F or W are not part of the CDR3 here. The D gene is left open where the match is weak.

d_call j_call v_call cdr3_aa
TRBD2 TRBJ2-2 TRBV6-1 ASSALEGLAGVYGELF
NA TRBJ1-1 TRBV18 ASSPPNRNTEAF
TRBD1 TRBJ1-5 TRBV28 ASSAPGQGDQPQH
NA TRBJ1-4 TRBV11-2 ASSLGGSEEKLF
NA TRBJ2-7 TRBV18 ASSPALAGLYEQY
TRBD1 TRBJ1-6 TRBV15 ATSPEGQGRDSPLH
TRBD1 TRBJ2-3 TRBV2 ASRGRGLEDTQY
TRBD1 TRBJ1-3 TRBV28 ASITGVLSGNTIY
TRBD2 TRBJ2-3 TRBV30 AWGRGGRTDTQY
NA TRBJ2-2 TRBV6-5 ASSTLAGAGELF
TRBD2 TRBJ2-1 TRBV6-5 ASSSTSGGFGEQF
TRBD1 TRBJ1-2 TRBV5-6 ASSLDQGAVYGYT
NA TRBJ1-6 TRBV6-1 ASSDRRPPNSPLH
NA TRBJ2-3 TRBV29-1 SVGRGSTDTQY
NA TRBJ1-4 TRBV28 ASTWGSLEGKLF